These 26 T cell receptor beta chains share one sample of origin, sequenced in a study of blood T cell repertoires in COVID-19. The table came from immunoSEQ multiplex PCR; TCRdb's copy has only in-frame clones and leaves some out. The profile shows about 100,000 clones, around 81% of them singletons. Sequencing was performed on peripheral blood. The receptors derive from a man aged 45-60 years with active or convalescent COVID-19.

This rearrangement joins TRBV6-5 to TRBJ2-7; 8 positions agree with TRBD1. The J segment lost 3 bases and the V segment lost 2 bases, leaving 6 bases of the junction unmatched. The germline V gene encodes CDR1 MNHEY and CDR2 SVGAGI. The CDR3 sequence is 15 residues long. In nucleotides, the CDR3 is TGTGCCAGCAGTTACGCCGGGACAGGAAACTACGAGCAGTACTTC. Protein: CASSYAGTGNYEQYF.

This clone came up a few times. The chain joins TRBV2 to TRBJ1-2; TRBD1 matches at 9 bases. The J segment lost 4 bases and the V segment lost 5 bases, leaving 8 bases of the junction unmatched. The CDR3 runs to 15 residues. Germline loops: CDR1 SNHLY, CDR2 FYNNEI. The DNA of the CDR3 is TGTGCCAGCAGTTTGGGACAGGGAGAGATCTATGGCTACACCTTC. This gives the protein CASSLGQGEIYGYTF. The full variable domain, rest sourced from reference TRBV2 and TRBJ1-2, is EPEVTQTPSHQVTQMGQEVILRCVPISNHLYFYWYRQILGQKVEFLVSFYNNEISEKSEIFDDQFSVERPDGSNFTLKIRSTKLEDSAMYFCASSLGQGEIYGYTFGSGTRLTVV.

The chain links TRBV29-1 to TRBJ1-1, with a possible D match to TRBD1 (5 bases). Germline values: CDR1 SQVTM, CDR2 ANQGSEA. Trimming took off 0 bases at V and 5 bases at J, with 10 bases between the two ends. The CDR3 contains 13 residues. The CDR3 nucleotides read TGCAGCGTTGAAGATCGGGGGGGGACTGAAGCTTTCTTT. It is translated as CSVEDRGGTEAFF.

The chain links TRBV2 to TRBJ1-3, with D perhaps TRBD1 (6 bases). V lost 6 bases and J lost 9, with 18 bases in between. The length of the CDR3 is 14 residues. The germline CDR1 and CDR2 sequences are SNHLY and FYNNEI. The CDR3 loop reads CASRPSGTLVTIYF. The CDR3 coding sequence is TGTGCCAGCAGGCCCTCCGGGACACTAGTCACCATATATTTT.

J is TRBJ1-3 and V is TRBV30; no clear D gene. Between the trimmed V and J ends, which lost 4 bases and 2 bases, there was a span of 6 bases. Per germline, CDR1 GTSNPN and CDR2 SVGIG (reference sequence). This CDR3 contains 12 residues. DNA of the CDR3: TGTGCCTGGAAGAGGCCTGGAAACACCATATATTTT. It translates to CAWKRPGNTIYF. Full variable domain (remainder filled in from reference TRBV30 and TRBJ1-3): SQTIHQWPATLVQPVGSPLSLECTVEGTSNPNLYWYRQAAGRGLQLLFYSVGIGQISSEVPQNLSASRPQDRQFILSSKKLLLSDSGFYLCAWKRPGNTIYFGEGSWLTVV.

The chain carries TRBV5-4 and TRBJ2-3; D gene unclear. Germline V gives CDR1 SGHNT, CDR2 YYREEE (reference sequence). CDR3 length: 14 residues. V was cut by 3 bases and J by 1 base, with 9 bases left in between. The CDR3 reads CASSSVQRTDTQYF. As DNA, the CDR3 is TGTGCCAGCAGCTCCGTACAACGCACAGATACGCAGTATTTT.

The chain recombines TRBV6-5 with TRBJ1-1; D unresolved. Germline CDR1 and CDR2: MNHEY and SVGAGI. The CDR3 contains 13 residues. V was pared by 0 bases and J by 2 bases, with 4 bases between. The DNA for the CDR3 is TGTGCCAGCAGTTACTCGGCCAACACTGAAGCTTTCTTT. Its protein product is CASSYSANTEAFF.

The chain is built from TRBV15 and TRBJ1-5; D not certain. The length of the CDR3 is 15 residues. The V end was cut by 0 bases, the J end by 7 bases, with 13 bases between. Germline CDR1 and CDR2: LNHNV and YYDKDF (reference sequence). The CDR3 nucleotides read TGTGCCACCAGCAGAGAACATCATGCAAGACAGCCCCAGCATTTT. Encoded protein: CATSREHHARQPQHF. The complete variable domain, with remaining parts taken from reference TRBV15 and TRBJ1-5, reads DAMVIQNPRYQVTQFGKPVTLSCSQTLNHNVMYWYQQKSSQAPKLLFHYYDKDFNNEADTPDNFQSRRPNTSFCFLDIRSPGLGDTAMYLCATSREHHARQPQHFGDGTRLSIL.

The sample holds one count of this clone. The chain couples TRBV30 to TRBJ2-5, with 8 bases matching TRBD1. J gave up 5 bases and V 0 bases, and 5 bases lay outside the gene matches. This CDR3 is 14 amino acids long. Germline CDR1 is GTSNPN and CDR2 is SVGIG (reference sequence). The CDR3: CAWSVGQGGETQYF. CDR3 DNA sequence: TGTGCCTGGAGTGTAGGACAGGGAGGCGAGACCCAGTACTTC.

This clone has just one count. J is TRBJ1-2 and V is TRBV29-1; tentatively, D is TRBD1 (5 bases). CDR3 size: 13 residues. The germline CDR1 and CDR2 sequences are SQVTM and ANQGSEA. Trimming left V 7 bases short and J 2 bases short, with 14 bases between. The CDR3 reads CSETTADNYGYTF. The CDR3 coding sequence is TGCAGCGAGACGACAGCAGACAACTATGGCTACACCTTC.

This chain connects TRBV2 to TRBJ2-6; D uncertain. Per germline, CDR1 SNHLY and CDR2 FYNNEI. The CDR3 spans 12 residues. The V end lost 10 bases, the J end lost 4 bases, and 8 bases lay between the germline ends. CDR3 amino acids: CATGAGANVLTF. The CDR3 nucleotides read TGTGCCACCGGTGCGGGGGCCAACGTCCTGACTTTC.

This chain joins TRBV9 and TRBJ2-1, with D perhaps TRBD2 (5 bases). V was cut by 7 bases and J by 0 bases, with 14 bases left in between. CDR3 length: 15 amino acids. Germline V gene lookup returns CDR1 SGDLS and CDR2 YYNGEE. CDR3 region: CASAPSGGSYNEQFF. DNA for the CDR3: TGTGCCAGCGCCCCCTCAGGAGGCTCCTACAATGAGCAGTTCTTC.

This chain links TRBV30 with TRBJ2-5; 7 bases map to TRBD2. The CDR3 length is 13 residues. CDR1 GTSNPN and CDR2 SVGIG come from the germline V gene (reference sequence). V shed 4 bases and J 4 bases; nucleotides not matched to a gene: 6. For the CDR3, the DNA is TGTGCCTGGATGGGGGGGGAAGGAGAGACCCAGTACTTC. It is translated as CAWMGGEGETQYF. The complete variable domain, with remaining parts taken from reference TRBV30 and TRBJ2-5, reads SQTIHQWPATLVQPVGSPLSLECTVEGTSNPNLYWYRQAAGRGLQLLFYSVGIGQISSEVPQNLSASRPQDRQFILSSKKLLLSDSGFYLCAWMGGEGETQYFGPGTRLLVL.

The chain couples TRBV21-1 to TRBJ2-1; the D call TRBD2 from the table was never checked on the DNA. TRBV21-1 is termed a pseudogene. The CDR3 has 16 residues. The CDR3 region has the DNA TGTGCCAGCAGCGGGACTACGGGACGACTAGACAATGAGCAGTTCTTC. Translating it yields CASSGTTGRLDNEQFF.

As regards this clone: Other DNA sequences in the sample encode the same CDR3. The CDR3 coding sequence is TGTGCCAGCAGCTTAGGCCTAGGGGACACTGAAGCTTTCTTT. Translated, it gives CASSLGLGDTEAFF. The chain carries TRBV7-9 and TRBJ1-1; the D gene is possibly TRBD1 (5 bases). The germline gives CDR1 SEHNR, CDR2 FQNEAQ (reference sequence). The ends were cut back, 1 base at V and 3 bases at J, with 9 bases in the middle. This CDR3 region has 14 residues. Looking up the rest from reference TRBV7-9 and TRBJ1-1 gives the full variable domain: DTGVSQNPRHKITKRGQNVTFRCDPISEHNRLYWYRQTLGQGPEFLTYFQNEAQLEKSRLLSDRFSAERPKGSFSTLEIQRTEQGDSAMYLCASSLGLGDTEAFFGQGTRLTVV.

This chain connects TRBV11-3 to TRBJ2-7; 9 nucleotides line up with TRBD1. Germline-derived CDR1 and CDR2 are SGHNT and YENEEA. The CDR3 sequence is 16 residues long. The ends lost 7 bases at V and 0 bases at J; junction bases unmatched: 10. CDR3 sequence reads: CASTTQGTGSSYEQYF. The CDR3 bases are TGTGCCAGCACGACCCAGGGGACAGGGAGCTCCTACGAGCAGTACTTC. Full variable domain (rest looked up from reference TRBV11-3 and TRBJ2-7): EAGVVQSPRYKIIEKKQPVAFWCNPISGHNTLYWYLQNLGQGPELLIRYENEEAVDDSQLPKDRFSAERLKGVDSTLKIQPAELGDSAVYLCASTTQGTGSSYEQYFGPGTRLTVT.

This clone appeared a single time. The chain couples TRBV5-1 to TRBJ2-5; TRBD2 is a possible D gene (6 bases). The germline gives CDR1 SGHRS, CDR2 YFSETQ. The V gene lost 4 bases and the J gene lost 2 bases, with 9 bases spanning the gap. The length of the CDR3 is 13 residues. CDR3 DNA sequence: TGCGCCAGCAGCCGGGACTCGCAAGAGACCCAGTACTTC. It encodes CASSRDSQETQYF.

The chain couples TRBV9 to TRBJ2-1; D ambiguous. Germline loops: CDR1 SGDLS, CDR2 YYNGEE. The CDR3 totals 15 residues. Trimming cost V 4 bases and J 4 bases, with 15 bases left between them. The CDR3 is CASSPQIDSYNEQFF. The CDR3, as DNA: TGTGCCAGCAGCCCTCAAATCGACTCTTACAATGAGCAGTTCTTC.

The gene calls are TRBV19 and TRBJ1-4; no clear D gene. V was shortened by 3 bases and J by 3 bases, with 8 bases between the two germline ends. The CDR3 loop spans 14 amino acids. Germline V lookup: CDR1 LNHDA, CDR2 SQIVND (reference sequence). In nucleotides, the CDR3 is TGTGCCAGTAGTATCCAAGGAGCTAATGAAAAACTGTTTTTT. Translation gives CASSIQGANEKLFF.

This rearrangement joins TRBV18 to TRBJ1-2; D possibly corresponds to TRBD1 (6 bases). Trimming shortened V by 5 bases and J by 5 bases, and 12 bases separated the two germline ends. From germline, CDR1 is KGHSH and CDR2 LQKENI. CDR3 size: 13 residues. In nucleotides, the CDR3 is TGTGCCAGCTCAACCCAGGGGAAGTATGGCTACACCTTC. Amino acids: CASSTQGKYGYTF. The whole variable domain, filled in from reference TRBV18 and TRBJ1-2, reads NAGVMQNPRHLVRRRGQEARLRCSPMKGHSHVYWYRQLPEEGLKFMVYLQKENIIDESGMPKERFSAEFPKEGPSILRIQQVVRGDSAAYFCASSTQGKYGYTFGSGTRLTVV.

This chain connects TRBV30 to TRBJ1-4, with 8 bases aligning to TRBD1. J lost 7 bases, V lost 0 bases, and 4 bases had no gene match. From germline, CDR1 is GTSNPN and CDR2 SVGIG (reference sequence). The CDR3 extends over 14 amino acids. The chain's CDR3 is CAWSVTGVGEKLFF. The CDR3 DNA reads TGTGCCTGGAGTGTGACAGGGGTCGGTGAAAAACTGTTTTTT.

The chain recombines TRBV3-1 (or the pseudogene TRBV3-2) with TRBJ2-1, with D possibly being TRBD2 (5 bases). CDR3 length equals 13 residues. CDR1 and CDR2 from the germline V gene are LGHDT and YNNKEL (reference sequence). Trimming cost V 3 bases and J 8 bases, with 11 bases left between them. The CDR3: CASSQRVWDEQFF. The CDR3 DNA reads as TGTGCCAGCAGCCAGCGGGTCTGGGATGAGCAGTTCTTC.

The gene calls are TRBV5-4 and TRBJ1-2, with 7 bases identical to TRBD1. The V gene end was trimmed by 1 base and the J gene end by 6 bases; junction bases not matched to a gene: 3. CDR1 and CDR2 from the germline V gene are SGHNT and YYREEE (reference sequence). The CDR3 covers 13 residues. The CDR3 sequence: CASSLTGVDGYTF. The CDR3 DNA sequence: TGTGCCAGCAGCTTGACAGGGGTTGATGGCTACACCTTC.

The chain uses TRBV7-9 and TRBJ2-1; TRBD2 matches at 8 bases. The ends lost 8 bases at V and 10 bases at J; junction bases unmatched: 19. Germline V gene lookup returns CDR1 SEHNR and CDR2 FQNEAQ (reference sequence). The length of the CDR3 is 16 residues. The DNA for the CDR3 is TGTGCCAGCGACCAAGAGGGGCGGCCCGGGGGGGGAGAGCAGTTCTTC. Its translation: CASDQEGRPGGGEQFF.

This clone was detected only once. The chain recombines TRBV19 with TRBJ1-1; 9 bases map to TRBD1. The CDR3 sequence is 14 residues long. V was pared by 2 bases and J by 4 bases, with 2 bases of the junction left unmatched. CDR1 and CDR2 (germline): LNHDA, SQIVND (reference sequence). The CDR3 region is CASSIPTGGTEAFF. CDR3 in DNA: TGTGCCAGTAGTATACCGACAGGGGGCACTGAAGCTTTCTTT. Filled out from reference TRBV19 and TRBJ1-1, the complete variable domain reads DGGITQSPKYLFRKEGQNVTLSCEQNLNHDAMYWYRQDPGQGLRLIYYSQIVNDFQKGDIAEGYSVSREKKESFPLTVTSAQKNPTAFYLCASSIPTGGTEAFFGQGTRLTVV.

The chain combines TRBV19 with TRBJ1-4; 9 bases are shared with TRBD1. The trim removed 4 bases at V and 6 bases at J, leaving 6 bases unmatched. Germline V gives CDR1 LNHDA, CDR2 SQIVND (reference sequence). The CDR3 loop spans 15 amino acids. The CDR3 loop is CASSTYRGRDEKLFF. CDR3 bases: TGTGCCAGTAGTACATACAGGGGGCGGGATGAAAAACTGTTTTTT. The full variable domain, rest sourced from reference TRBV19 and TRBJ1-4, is DGGITQSPKYLFRKEGQNVTLSCEQNLNHDAMYWYRQDPGQGLRLIYYSQIVNDFQKGDIAEGYSVSREKKESFPLTVTSAQKNPTAFYLCASSTYRGRDEKLFFGSGTQLSVL.